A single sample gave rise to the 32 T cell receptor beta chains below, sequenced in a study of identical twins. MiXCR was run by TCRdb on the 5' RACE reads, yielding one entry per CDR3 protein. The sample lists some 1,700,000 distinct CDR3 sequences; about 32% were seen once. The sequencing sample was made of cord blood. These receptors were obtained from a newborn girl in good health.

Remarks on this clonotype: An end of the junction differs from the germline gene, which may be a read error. CDR3 sequence: CATSEGKYYEQYF. The CDR3 nucleotides read TGTGCCACCAGTGAGGGCAAATACTACGAGCAGTACTTC. This rearrangement joins TRBV10-3 to TRBJ2-7; maybe TRBD2 (5 bases). CDR3 length: 13 residues. CDR1 and CDR2 from the germline V gene are ENHRY and SYGVKD.

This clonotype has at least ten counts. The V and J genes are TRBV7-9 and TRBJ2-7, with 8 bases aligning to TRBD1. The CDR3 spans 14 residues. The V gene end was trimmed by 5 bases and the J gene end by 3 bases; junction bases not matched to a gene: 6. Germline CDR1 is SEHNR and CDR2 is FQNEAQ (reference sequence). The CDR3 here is CASSTRTGNYEQYF. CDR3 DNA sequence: TGTGCCAGCAGCACTAGGACAGGGAACTACGAGCAGTACTTC.

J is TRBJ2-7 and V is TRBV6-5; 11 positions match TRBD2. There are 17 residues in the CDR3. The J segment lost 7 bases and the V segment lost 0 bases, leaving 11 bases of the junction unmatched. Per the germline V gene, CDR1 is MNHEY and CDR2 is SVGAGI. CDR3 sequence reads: CASSYSFGLAGFHEQYF. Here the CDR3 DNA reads TGTGCCAGCAGTTACTCTTTCGGACTAGCGGGTTTTCATGAGCAGTACTTC.

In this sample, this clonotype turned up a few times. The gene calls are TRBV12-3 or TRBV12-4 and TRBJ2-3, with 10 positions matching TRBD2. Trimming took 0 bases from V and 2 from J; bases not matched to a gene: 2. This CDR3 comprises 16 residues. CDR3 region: CASSLALAGYTDTQYF. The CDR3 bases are TGTGCCAGCAGTTTAGCACTAGCGGGATACACAGATACGCAGTATTTT.

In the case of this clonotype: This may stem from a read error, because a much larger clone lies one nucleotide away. The CDR3 loop reads CASSERGPCEQYF. The CDR3 nucleotides are TGTGCCAGCAGTGAAAGGGGACCCTGCGAGCAGTACTTC. J is TRBJ2-7 and V is TRBV6-1, with D possibly called TRBD1 or TRBD2 (5 bases each). This CDR3 spans 13 amino acids. Germline assignment: CDR1 MNHNS and CDR2 SASEGT. Trimming removed 2 bases from V and 6 bases from J, with 11 bases in between.

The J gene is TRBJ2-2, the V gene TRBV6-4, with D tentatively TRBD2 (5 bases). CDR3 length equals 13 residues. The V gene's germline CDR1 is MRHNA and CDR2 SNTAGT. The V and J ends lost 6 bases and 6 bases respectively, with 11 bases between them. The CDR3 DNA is TGTGCCAGCAGCGCCGGGGAACCCGGGGAGCTGTTTTTT. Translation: CASSAGEPGELFF.

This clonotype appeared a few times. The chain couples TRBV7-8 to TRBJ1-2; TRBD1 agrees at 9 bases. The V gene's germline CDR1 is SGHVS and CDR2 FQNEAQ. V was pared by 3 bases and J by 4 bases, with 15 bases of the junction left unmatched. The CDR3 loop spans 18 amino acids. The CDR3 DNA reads TGTGCCAGCAGCTTTGGGACAGGGACACCCACCCGTACCTATGGCTACACCTTC. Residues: CASSFGTGTPTRTYGYTF.

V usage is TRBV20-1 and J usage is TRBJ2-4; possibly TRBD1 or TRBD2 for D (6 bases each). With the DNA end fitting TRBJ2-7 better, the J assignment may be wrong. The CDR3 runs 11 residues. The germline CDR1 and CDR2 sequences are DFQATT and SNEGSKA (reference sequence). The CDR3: CGRGDFYEQYF. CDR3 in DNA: TGCGGAAGGGGGGACTTCTACGAGCAGTACTTC.

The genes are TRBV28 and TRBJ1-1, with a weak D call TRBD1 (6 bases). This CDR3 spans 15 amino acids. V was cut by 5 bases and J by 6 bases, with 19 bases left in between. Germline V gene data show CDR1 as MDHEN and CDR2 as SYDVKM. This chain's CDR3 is CASSPPDSRVPEAFF. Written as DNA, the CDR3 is TGTGCCAGCAGTCCCCCGGACAGCAGGGTGCCTGAAGCTTTCTTT. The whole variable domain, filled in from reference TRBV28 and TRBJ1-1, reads DVKVTQSSRYLVKRTGEKVFLECVQDMDHENMFWYRQDPGLGLRLIYFSYDVKMKEKGDIPEGYSVSREKKERFSLILESASTNQTSMYLCASSPPDSRVPEAFFGQGTRLTVV.

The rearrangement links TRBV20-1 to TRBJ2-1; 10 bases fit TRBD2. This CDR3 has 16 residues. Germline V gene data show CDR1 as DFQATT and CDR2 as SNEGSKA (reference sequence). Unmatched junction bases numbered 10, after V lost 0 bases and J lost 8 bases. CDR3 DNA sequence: TGCAGTGCTAGAGATTTCGGCCTAGCGGGAGTTGATGAGCAGTTCTTC. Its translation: CSARDFGLAGVDEQFF.

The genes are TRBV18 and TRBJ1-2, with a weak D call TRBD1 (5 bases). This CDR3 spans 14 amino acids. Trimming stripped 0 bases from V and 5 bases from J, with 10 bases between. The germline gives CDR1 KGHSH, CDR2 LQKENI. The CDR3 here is CASSPPEPGYGYTF. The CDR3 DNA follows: TGTGCCAGCTCACCACCGGAGCCAGGGTATGGCTACACCTTC.

The CDR3 DNA reads TGTGCCAGCAGTTTATCCTTCTCGAACACAGATACGCAGTATTTT. It codes for CASSLSFSNTDTQYF. The chain couples TRBV27 to TRBJ2-3; D is uncertain. Trimming took 0 bases from V and 2 from J, leaving 9 bases between them. Germline loops: CDR1 MNHEY, CDR2 SMNVEV (reference sequence). The length of the CDR3 is 15 residues.

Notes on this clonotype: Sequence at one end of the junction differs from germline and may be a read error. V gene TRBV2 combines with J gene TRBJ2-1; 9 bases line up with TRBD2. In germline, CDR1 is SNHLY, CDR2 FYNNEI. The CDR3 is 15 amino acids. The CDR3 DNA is TGTGCCAGCAGTGTCGGTAGCGGGGGTTTTAATGAGCGGTTCTTC. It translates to CASSVGSGGFNERFF.

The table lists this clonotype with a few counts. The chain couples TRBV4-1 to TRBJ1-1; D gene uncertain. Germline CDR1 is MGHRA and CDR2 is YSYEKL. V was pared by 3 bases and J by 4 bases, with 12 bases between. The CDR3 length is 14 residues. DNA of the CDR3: TGCGCCAGCAGCCAGAGGACGTGGAGCACTGAAGCTTTCTTT. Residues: CASSQRTWSTEAFF.

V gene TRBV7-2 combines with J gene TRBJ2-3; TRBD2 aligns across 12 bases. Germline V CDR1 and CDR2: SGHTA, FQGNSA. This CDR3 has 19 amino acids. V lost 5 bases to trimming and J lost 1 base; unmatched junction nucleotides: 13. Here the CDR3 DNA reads TGTGCCAGCAGCCCACAAGAGCTAGCGGGGGGGGATGGCACAGATACGCAGTATTTT. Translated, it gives CASSPQELAGGDGTDTQYF. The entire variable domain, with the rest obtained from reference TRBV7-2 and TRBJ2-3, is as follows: GAGVSQSPSNKVTEKGKDVELRCDPISGHTALYWYRQSLGQGLEFLIYFQGNSAPDKSGLPSDRFSAERTGGSVSTLTIQRTQQEDSAVYLCASSPQELAGGDGTDTQYFGPGTRLTVL.

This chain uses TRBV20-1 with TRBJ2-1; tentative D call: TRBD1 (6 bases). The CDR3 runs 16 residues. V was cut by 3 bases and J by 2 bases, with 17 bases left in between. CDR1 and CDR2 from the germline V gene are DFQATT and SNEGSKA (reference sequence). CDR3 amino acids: CSARGLGATAYNEQFF. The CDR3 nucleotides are TGCAGTGCTAGGGGGTTGGGGGCCACGGCCTACAATGAGCAGTTCTTC.

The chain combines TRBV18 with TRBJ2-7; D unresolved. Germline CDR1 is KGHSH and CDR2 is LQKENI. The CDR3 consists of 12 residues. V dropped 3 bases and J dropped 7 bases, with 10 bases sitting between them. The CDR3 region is CASSPSVLEQYF. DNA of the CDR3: TGTGCCAGCTCACCTTCAGTGTTGGAGCAGTACTTC.

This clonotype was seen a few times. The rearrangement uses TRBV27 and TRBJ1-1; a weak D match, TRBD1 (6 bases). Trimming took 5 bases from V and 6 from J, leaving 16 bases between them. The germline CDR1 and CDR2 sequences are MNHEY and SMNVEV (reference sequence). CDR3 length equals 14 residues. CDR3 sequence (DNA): TGTGCCAGCAGTCCCCGGAACAGGGCTCCTGAAGCTTTCTTT. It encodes CASSPRNRAPEAFF.

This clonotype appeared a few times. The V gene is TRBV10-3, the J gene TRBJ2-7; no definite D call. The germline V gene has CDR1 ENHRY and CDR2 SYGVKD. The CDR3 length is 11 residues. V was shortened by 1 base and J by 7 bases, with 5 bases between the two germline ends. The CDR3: CAISEFGEQYF. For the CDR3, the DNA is TGTGCCATCAGTGAGTTTGGGGAGCAGTACTTC.

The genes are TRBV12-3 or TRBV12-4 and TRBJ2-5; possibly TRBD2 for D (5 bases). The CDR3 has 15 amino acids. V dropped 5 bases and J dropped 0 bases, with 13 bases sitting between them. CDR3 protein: CASSPRTSYQETQYF. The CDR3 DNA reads TGTGCCAGCAGTCCACGGACTTCGTACCAAGAGACCCAGTACTTC.

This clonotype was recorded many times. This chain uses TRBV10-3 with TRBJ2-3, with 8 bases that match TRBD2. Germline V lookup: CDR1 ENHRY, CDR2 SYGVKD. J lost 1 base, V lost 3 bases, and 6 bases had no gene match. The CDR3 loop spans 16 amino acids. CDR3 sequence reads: CAISDAAGAGTDTQYF. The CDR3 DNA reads TGTGCCATCAGTGACGCAGCGGGAGCTGGCACAGATACGCAGTATTTT.

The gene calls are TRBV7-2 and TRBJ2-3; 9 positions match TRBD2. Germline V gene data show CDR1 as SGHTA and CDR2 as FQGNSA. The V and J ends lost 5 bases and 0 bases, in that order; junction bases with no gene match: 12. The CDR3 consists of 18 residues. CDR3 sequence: CASSRRGLAGTSTDTQYF. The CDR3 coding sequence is TGTGCCAGCAGCCGACGGGGCCTAGCGGGGACAAGCACAGATACGCAGTATTTT.

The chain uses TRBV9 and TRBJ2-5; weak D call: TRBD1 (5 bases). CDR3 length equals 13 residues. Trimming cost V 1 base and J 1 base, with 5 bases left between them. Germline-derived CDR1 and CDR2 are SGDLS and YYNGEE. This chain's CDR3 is CASSVRGQETQYF. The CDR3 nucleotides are TGTGCCAGCAGCGTAAGGGGCCAAGAGACCCAGTACTTC.

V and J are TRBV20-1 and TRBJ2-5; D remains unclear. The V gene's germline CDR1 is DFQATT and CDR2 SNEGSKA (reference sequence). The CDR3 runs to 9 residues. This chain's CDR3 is CSAPDEQYF. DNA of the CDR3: TGCAGCGCTCCCGATGAGCAGTACTTC.

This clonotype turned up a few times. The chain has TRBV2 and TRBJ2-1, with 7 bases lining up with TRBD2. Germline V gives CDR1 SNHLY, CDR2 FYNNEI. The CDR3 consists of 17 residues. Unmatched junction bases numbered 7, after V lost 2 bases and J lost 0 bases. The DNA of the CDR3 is TGTGCCAGCAGTGAATGGCTCACTAGCGTCTCCTACAATGAGCAGTTCTTC. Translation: CASSEWLTSVSYNEQFF.

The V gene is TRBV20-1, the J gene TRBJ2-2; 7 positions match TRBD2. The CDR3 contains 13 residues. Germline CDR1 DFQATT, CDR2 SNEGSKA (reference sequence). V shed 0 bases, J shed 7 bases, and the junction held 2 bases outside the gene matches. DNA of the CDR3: TGCAGTGCTAGAGATTTAGCGGGCGGGGAGCTGTTTTTT. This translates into CSARDLAGGELFF.

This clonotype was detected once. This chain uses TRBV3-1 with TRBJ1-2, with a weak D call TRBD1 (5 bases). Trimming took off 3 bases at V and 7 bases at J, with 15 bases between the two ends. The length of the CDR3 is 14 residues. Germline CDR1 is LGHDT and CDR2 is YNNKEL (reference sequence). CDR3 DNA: TGTGCCAGCAGCCAGCGAAGGGGCGCGGGTGGCTACACCTTC. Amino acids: CASSQRRGAGGYTF.

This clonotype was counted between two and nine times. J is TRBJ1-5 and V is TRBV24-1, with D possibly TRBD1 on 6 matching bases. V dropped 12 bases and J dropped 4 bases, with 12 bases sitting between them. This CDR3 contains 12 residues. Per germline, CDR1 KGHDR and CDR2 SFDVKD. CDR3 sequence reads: CAAGDKNQPQHF. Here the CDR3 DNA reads TGTGCCGCCGGGGACAAGAATCAGCCCCAGCATTTT.

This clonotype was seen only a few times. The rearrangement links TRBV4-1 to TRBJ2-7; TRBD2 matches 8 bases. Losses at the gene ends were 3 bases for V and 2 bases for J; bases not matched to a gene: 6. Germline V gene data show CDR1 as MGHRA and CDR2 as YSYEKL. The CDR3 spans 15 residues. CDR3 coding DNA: TGCGCCAGCAGCCACCCGACTAGCGAGACCTACGAGCAGTACTTC. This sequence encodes CASSHPTSETYEQYF.

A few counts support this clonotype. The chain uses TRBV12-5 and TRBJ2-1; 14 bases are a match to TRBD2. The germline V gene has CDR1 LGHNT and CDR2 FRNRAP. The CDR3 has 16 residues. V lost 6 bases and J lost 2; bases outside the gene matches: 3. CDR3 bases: TGTGCTAGTGGGGGACTAGCGGGGGCCACCTACAATGAGCAGTTCTTC. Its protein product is CASGGLAGATYNEQFF.

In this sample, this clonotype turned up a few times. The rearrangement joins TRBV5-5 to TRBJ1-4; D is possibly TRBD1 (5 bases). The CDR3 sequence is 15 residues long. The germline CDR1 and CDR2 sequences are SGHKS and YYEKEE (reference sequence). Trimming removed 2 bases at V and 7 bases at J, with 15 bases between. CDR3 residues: CASSLSTVRGEKLFF. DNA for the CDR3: TGTGCCAGCAGCTTATCGACGGTGAGGGGTGAAAAACTGTTTTTT.

The CDR3 region has the DNA TGCAGTGCTAGAGATCTAGGGACTGCCGAAGCTTTCTTT. Translating gives CSARDLGTAEAFF. The chain carries TRBV20-1 and TRBJ1-1; possibly TRBD1 for D (5 bases). CDR3 length: 13 residues. V shed 0 bases and J shed 8 bases, with 13 bases lying between them. Germline CDR1 is DFQATT and CDR2 is SNEGSKA (reference sequence).